The 6 T cell receptor beta chains reported below all come from one sample, sequenced in a study of cytomegalovirus exposure and HLA in healthy donors. A multiplex PCR was run with 60 Vbeta primers and 13 Jbeta primers. The method was immunoSEQ multiplex PCR; TCRdb's version includes in-frame clones alone and lacks a portion of them. The table shows tens of thousands of clones, with less than 80% occurring only once. Sequencing was carried out using PBMCs. The source of these receptors is a male donor in good health and CMV-seronegative.

This chain uses TRBV27 with TRBJ2-6; 9 positions agree with TRBD1. Looked up from germline, CDR1 is MNHEY and CDR2 is SMNVEV (reference sequence). Unmatched junction bases numbered 5, after V lost 7 bases and J lost 1 base. The CDR3 is 16 amino acids. CDR3 bases: TGTGCCAGCACCTCCGGGACAGGGTCTGGGGCCAACGTCCTGACTTTC. This codes for CASTSGTGSGANVLTF.

The rearrangement uses TRBV7-2 and TRBJ2-5; D may be TRBD2 (5 bases). The CDR3 is 14 amino acids. The germline V and J ends were trimmed by 5 bases and 5 bases, with 15 bases remaining between them. Germline CDR1 is SGHTA and CDR2 is FQGNSA. The CDR3 is CASSPSGNRETQYF. The CDR3 nucleotides are TGTGCCAGCAGCCCCTCGGGAAATCGGGAGACCCAGTACTTC.

The chain joins TRBV6-5 to TRBJ1-6, with TRBD1 as a possible D gene (6 bases). This CDR3 is built from 15 residues. Germline V CDR1 and CDR2: MNHEY, SVGAGI. V lost 7 bases, J lost 5 bases, and 15 bases lay in between. CDR3 nucleotide sequence: TGTGCCAGCACTAGAGGGGGTTCCGATAATTCACCCCTCCACTTT. This gives the protein CASTRGGSDNSPLHF.

A single count supports this clone. V is TRBV28 and J is TRBJ2-1; possible D gene TRBD2, 7 bases. The V end lost 10 bases, the J end lost 3 bases, and 19 bases lay between the germline ends. The germline V gene has CDR1 MDHEN and CDR2 SYDVKM. This CDR3 spans 15 amino acids. CDR3 bases: TGTGCCACCACAGAGAGGGGGGGCCACTACAATGAGCAGTTCTTC. As protein: CATTERGGHYNEQFF.

A few counts support this clone. The chain carries TRBV6-5 and TRBJ2-7, with D tentatively TRBD2 (6 bases). Trimming pared 0 bases from V and 3 bases from J, leaving 15 bases between. Germline V gives CDR1 MNHEY, CDR2 SVGAGI. The CDR3 extends over 16 amino acids. The CDR3 loop reads CASSYSIPGGLYEQYF. CDR3 DNA sequence: TGTGCCAGCAGTTACTCGATCCCCGGGGGTCTCTACGAGCAGTACTTC.

This clone has just one count. This chain links TRBV7-7 with TRBJ2-7, with 8 bases aligning to TRBD1. Trimming cost V 5 bases and J 0 bases; bases outside gene matches: 6. This CDR3 has 15 residues. Per the germline V gene, CDR1 is SSHAT and CDR2 is FNYEAQ (reference sequence). CDR3 bases: TGTGCCAGCAGCCCGGGGACAGGTAGCTCCTACGAGCAGTACTTC. It yields the protein CASSPGTGSSYEQYF.